These T cell receptor beta chains were read from a single sample in a study of spatial heterogeneity in lung cancer. In TCRdb, the 5' RACE reads were re-called with MiXCR into one record per CDR3 protein. The data hold over 2,000 distinct CDR3 sequences, with 15% to 20% observed a single time. Here the sequenced sample was PBMCs, taken at surgery. These receptors were collected from a male donor with early-stage non-small cell lung cancer. Each CDR3 is given with its conserved first and last residue. The D gene is left open where the match is weak. The size of a clone is reported for some rows only, either as once, few or many, or as a class for expanded clones.

CDR3 protein: CASSRDLGETQYF
CDR3 DNA: TGTGCCAGCAGCCGCGACTTAGGGGAGACCCAGTACTTC
V gene: TRBV7-9
clone size: few
D gene: -
J gene: TRBJ2-5

CDR3 protein: CASSPGQAQEGYTF
CDR3 DNA: TGTGCCAGCAGCCCCGGACAGGCGCAGGAAGGCTACACCTTC
V gene: TRBV7-3
clone size: medium-sized
D gene: TRBD1
J gene: TRBJ1-2

CDR3 protein: CASRDAAGPYEQYF
CDR3 DNA: TGTGCCAGCAGGGACGCAGCGGGTCCCTACGAGCAGTACTTC
V gene: TRBV7-9
clone size: medium-sized
D gene: -
J gene: TRBJ2-7

CDR3 protein: CASSPYGRTAGELFF
CDR3 DNA: TGTGCCAGCAGCCCCTACGGGAGGACGGCCGGGGAGCTGTTTTTT
V gene: TRBV7-9
clone size: many
D gene: TRBD2
J gene: TRBJ2-2

CDR3 protein: CASSSSYGTDSNTGELSF
CDR3 DNA: TGTGCCAGCAGCTCCTCCTATGGGACGGACTCGAACACCGGGGAGCTGTCTTTT
V gene: TRBV7-9
clone size: medium-sized
D gene: -
J gene: TRBJ2-2

CDR3 protein: CASSPGVGGITYEQYF
CDR3 DNA: TGTGCCAGCAGCCCGGGGGTAGGCGGGATTACCTACGAGCAGTACTTC
V gene: TRBV11-2
clone size: large
D gene: -
J gene: TRBJ2-7

CDR3 protein: CASTGPTGSGLEQYF
CDR3 DNA: TGTGCCAGCACCGGCCCGACAGGATCCGGGCTCGAGCAGTACTTC
V gene: TRBV28
clone size: many
D gene: -
J gene: TRBJ2-7

CDR3 protein: CSGRDPVGGELFF
CDR3 DNA: TGCAGCGGCCGGGACCCCGTGGGCGGGGAGCTGTTTTTT
V gene: TRBV29-1
clone size: few
D gene: -
J gene: TRBJ2-2

CDR3 protein: CSARGAQGYNQPQHF
CDR3 DNA: TGCAGTGCCAGAGGGGCACAGGGTTACAATCAGCCCCAGCATTTT
V gene: TRBV20-1
clone size: medium-sized
D gene: -
J gene: TRBJ1-5

CDR3 protein: CASSEALTGSGANVLTF
CDR3 DNA: TGTGCCAGCAGTGAAGCCCTTACAGGGTCTGGGGCCAACGTCCTGACTTTC
V gene: TRBV6-1
clone size: -
D gene: -
J gene: TRBJ2-6

CDR3 protein: CASSFNSNQPQHF
CDR3 DNA: TGTGCCAGTAGTTTTAATAGCAATCAGCCCCAGCATTTT
V gene: TRBV19
clone size: -
D gene: -
J gene: TRBJ1-5

CDR3 protein: CASSEGRVPNNEQFF
CDR3 DNA: TGTGCCAGCAGTGAAGGGAGGGTCCCCAACAATGAGCAGTTCTTC
V gene: TRBV6-4
clone size: medium-sized
D gene: TRBD2
J gene: TRBJ2-1

CDR3 protein: CASSFGGPTDTQYF
CDR3 DNA: TGTGCCAGCAGTTTCGGGGGGCCCACAGATACGCAGTATTTT
V gene: TRBV12-3/TRBV12-4
clone size: medium-sized
D gene: -
J gene: TRBJ2-3

CDR3 protein: CASSPRTSGDTDTQYF
CDR3 DNA: TGTGCCAGCAGCCCAAGGACTAGCGGAGACACAGATACGCAGTATTTT
V gene: TRBV11-2
clone size: -
D gene: TRBD2
J gene: TRBJ2-3

CDR3 protein: CASSLYGEYEQYF
CDR3 DNA: TGTGCCAGCAGCTTATATGGGGAGTACGAGCAGTACTTC
V gene: TRBV7-3
clone size: large
D gene: -
J gene: TRBJ2-7

CDR3 protein: CAWRGVAAQAFF
CDR3 DNA: TGTGCCTGGAGAGGGGTCGCTGCCCAAGCTTTCTTT
V gene: TRBV30
clone size: medium-sized
D gene: -
J gene: TRBJ1-1

CDR3 protein: CASSLDGHQETQYF
CDR3 DNA: TGTGCCAGCAGTTTAGACGGGCACCAAGAGACCCAGTACTTC
V gene: TRBV12-3/TRBV12-4
clone size: -
D gene: -
J gene: TRBJ2-5

CDR3 protein: CSARVPGFKANEQYF
CDR3 DNA: TGCAGTGCTAGAGTCCCAGGGTTTAAGGCTAACGAGCAGTACTTC
V gene: TRBV20-1
clone size: -
D gene: -
J gene: TRBJ2-7

CDR3 protein: CASSIASGGTGELFF
CDR3 DNA: TGTGCCAGTAGTATAGCCTCAGGGGGCACCGGGGAGCTGTTTTTT
V gene: TRBV19
clone size: many
D gene: TRBD1
J gene: TRBJ2-2

CDR3 protein: CASSLMERVSTDTQYF
CDR3 DNA: TGTGCCAGCAGCCTTATGGAAAGGGTCAGCACAGATACGCAGTATTTT
V gene: TRBV9
clone size: -
D gene: -
J gene: TRBJ2-3

CDR3 protein: CSADHWGAGGSTDTQYF
CDR3 DNA: TGCAGTGCGGACCACTGGGGAGCGGGGGGGAGCACAGATACGCAGTATTTT
V gene: TRBV20-1
clone size: -
D gene: TRBD2
J gene: TRBJ2-3